This T cell receptor beta chain was recorded in a study of blood T cell repertoires in COVID-19 (dated by TCRdb to 2020 to 2022). For the wider study: The collaborator samples originated in the United States, Italy and Spain and spanned the acute and convalescent phases of COVID-19. The material from the prospective study consisted of cDNA or gDNA derived from T cells, B-cell-depleted T cells, or PBMCs. Deeply sampled blood TCRbeta repertoires from subjects exposed to, actively infected with, or recovered from COVID-19 were included in the dataset. A freely available public database, intended as a resource for researchers studying the immune response to SARS-CoV-2, is where the repertoires were released. The samples were drawn from the first 160 participants of the ongoing ImmuneRACE study and from over 950 subjects provided by 6 global collaborators. A de-identified subject ID, COVID-19 status, age in years and sex were almost always included in the sample metadata. Where available, HLA class I and class II types were obtained from metadata supplied by the sample provider rather than from assay-based typing.

Overall study results and their limits: How much clinical and demographic metadata was included differed by source and by participant, and the metadata was provided uncurated.

Whole blood was collected in K2EDTA tubes by collaborating institutions according to the institutions' own protocols. For TCRbeta analysis, collaborators shipped samples in one of three forms: frozen whole blood, isolated PBMCs, or DNA extracted from either of those sample types. Remarks on this clone: It has no known antigen specificity. No base quality information exists; no much larger clone differs at one position.

TCRbeta CDR3 regions were amplified from genomic DNA using the immunoSEQ Assay, a bias-controlled multiplex PCR. Per the original workflow: Within the assay, amplification of reference gene primers was used to estimate how many nucleated cells each sample contained. To quantify the absolute abundance of each unique TCRbeta CDR3 rearrangement, sequence reads were collapsed and filtered. Productive Simpson clonality was computed per sample as the square root of Simpson's diversity index over productive rearrangements. This immuneACCESS table, as held by TCRdb, lists in-frame sequences with V and J called but not all clones. Of the missing ones, under half trace to an unresolved V gene in checked studies; the others have no known cause. From that table come the V and J calls and clone size; the DNA was used to work out D and trimming. This sample gives approximately 190,000 clones in total; about 80% of them show up just once. The ten most abundant clones make up under 15% of the sample.

What was sequenced was peripheral blood. This receptor was identified in a man younger than 45 with active or convalescent COVID-19.

CDR3 reads: CASSTGTEAFF. The DNA sequence is TGTGCCAGCAGTACGGGCACTGAAGCTTTCTTT. This chain is built from TRBV6-5 and TRBJ1-1, with the D segment identity uncertain. V drops 5 bases and J drops 4 bases, leaving 5 bases in between. The CDR3 goes from the cysteine to the phenylalanine over 11 residues. Only CDR3 DNA is held: 33 bases, read in frame from base 1. The germline V gene yields MNHEY for CDR1 and SVGAGI for CDR2.